This TCR beta chain appears in the sequencing data of a study of control samples from healthy donors and cancer patients. Sequencing used immunoSEQ multiplex PCR; TCRdb keeps in-frame clones, though not all of them. The sample shows some 100,000 clones, 79% of them seen only once. This clone was detected only a few times. Germline V lookup: CDR1 SGHTS, CDR2 YDEGEE. The CDR3 loop spans 13 amino acids. The V end lost 0 bases, the J end lost 1 base, and 4 bases lay between the germline ends. This sequence was found in a woman in her 30s in good health. The V and J genes are TRBV5-8 and TRBJ1-1; D remains unclear. Material for sequencing was blood. CDR3 amino acids: CASSLGRNTEAFF. The CDR3 DNA follows: TGTGCCAGCAGCTTGGGGAGGAACACTGAAGCTTTCTTT.